The present entry profiles one T cell receptor beta chain with its context. This specimen comes from a study of blood T cell repertoires in COVID-19. The table came from immunoSEQ multiplex PCR; TCRdb's copy has only in-frame clones and leaves some out. In the table there are about 170,000 clones, around four fifths of which are singletons. Patients at the Seattle site were enrolled during active infection and followed longitudinally. V was shortened by 4 bases and J by 4 bases, with 19 bases between the two germline ends. The CDR3 runs 16 residues. Looked up from germline, CDR1 is SGHNT and CDR2 is YYREEE (reference sequence).

V gene TRBV5-4 combines with J gene TRBJ2-3; a possible D gene is TRBD2 (6 bases). This receptor was identified in a woman aged 80 or over with COVID-19, enrolled during active disease. The specimen sequenced was peripheral blood. CDR3 sequence reads: CASSLPLGGGADTQYF. In DNA form, the CDR3 reads TGTGCCAGCAGCCTCCCCTTGGGGGGTGGGGCAGATACGCAGTATTTT.